This T cell receptor beta chain derives from a study of Ad26.COV2.S vaccination and SARS-CoV-2 variants. This CDR3 is built from 13 residues. Deletions cut 4 bases from V and 5 bases from J, with 10 bases between. Germline loops: CDR1 MRHNA, CDR2 SNTAGT. As to treatment: 15 to 20 received Ad26.COV2.S at low or high dose, single or two shots; roughly five received placebo; per-sample allocation not given. Repertoires come from day 63 after the first vaccine or placebo injection. Only in-frame clones appear in the TCRdb table, and some are missing; sequencing was by immunoSEQ multiplex PCR. In the table there are about 350,000 clones, roughly 81% of which are singletons.

This TCR was sampled from a person aged 18-60 years who received the Ad26.COV2.S COVID-19 vaccine or a placebo. J is TRBJ2-3 and V is TRBV6-4, with no clear D. The source was peripheral blood, collected in a trial of Ad26.COV2.S vaccine versus placebo. This CDR3 reads CASSVGSRDTQYF. DNA of the CDR3: TGTGCCAGCAGTGTAGGGTCAAGAGATACGCAGTATTTT.